The 9 T cell receptor beta chains presented below share a single source sample, sequenced in a study of blood T cell repertoires in COVID-19. Only in-frame clones appear in the TCRdb table, and some are missing; sequencing was by immunoSEQ multiplex PCR. The data hold about 140,000 clones, with approximately 80% observed a single time. Sequenced: peripheral blood. These receptors were collected from a human donor in a cohort sampled during active COVID-19.

V gene TRBV29-1 combines with J gene TRBJ1-1; 11 bases agree with TRBD1. This CDR3 contains 13 residues. Germline V gene data show CDR1 as SQVTM and CDR2 as ANQGSEA. The V and J ends lost 7 bases and 5 bases, in that order; junction bases with no gene match: 6. Written as DNA, the CDR3 is TGCAGCGCCGGGACAGGGGGTTGGACTGAAGCTTTCTTT. It specifies CSAGTGGWTEAFF.

This clone was recorded only once. The chain combines TRBV19 with TRBJ1-1; weak D call: TRBD1 (6 bases). V lost 4 bases to trimming and J lost 6 bases, with 9 bases between them. This CDR3 comprises 12 residues. CDR1 and CDR2 from the germline V gene are LNHDA and SQIVND (reference sequence). For the CDR3, the DNA is TGTGCCAGTAGTACCACAGGGCCTGAAGCTTTCTTT. Encoded protein: CASSTTGPEAFF.

V usage is TRBV7-8 and J usage is TRBJ2-7; D call uncertain. V dropped 5 bases and J dropped 2 bases, with 19 bases sitting between them. Per the germline V gene, CDR1 is SGHVS and CDR2 is FQNEAQ. This CDR3 has 16 residues. The CDR3 nucleotides are TGTGCCAGCAGCCCGACCACGGGTACGAGAACCTACGAGCAGTACTTC. Protein: CASSPTTGTRTYEQYF.

V is TRBV6-5 and J is TRBJ1-2; perhaps TRBD1 as D (5 bases). Trimming took off 8 bases at V and 8 bases at J, with 21 bases between the two ends. The CDR3 consists of 14 residues. CDR1 is MNHEY, CDR2 SVGAGI, per germline. The CDR3 reads CASYHPQGSRGYTF. CDR3 DNA: TGTGCCAGCTACCACCCCCAGGGATCCCGGGGCTACACCTTC.

In its sample, this clone was seen a few times. The V and J genes are TRBV6-5 and TRBJ1-1; D call uncertain. This CDR3 spans 13 amino acids. The V gene lost 2 bases and the J gene lost 1 base, with 5 bases spanning the gap. The germline V gene encodes CDR1 MNHEY and CDR2 SVGAGI. The CDR3 nucleotides read TGTGCCAGCAGTTACCAACAGAACACTGAAGCTTTCTTT. Amino acid sequence: CASSYQQNTEAFF.

The chain carries TRBV6-5 and TRBJ1-4; D remains unclear. The V gene lost 6 bases and the J gene lost 8 bases, with 13 bases spanning the gap. CDR3 length equals 13 residues. Germline values: CDR1 MNHEY, CDR2 SVGAGI. The CDR3 is CASSLGREEKLFF. Here the CDR3 DNA reads TGTGCCAGCAGCCTCGGGAGGGAGGAAAAACTGTTTTTT.

The V call is TRBV11-1, the J call TRBJ2-7, with a weak D call TRBD2 (5 bases). The CDR3 sequence is 15 residues long. Germline-derived CDR1 and CDR2 are SGHAT and FQDESV (reference sequence). V was trimmed by 3 bases and J by 2 bases, leaving 14 bases between them. The CDR3 spells CASSLDGIFTYEQYF. The DNA of the CDR3 is TGTGCCAGCAGCTTGGACGGGATCTTTACCTACGAGCAGTACTTC.

V usage is TRBV6-1 and J usage is TRBJ2-2; weak D call: TRBD2 (5 bases). Germline CDR1 and CDR2: MNHNS and SASEGT. V was cut by 3 bases and J by 1 base, with 6 bases left in between. This CDR3 has 14 amino acids. CDR3 nucleotides: TGTGCCAGCAGTGATGCGGGGAACACCGGGGAGCTGTTTTTT. It translates to CASSDAGNTGELFF.

This clone was seen a single time. The chain carries TRBV5-5 and TRBJ2-3, with TRBD2 matching 7 bases. Germline assignment: CDR1 SGHKS and CDR2 YYEKEE (reference sequence). This CDR3 has 16 amino acids. The ends lost 2 bases at V and 2 bases at J; junction bases unmatched: 8. CDR3 amino acids: CASSFNWLAVTDTQYF. CDR3 sequence (DNA): TGTGCCAGCAGCTTTAACTGGCTAGCGGTCACAGATACGCAGTATTTT.